The subject of this entry is one T cell receptor (beta chain). The length of the CDR3 is 16 residues. Germline V gives CDR1 SGHRS, CDR2 YFSETQ. With 4 bases removed from V and 2 bases from J, the gap between germline ends came to 17 bases. This sample stems from a study of cytomegalovirus exposure and HLA in healthy donors. Primers for the PCR totalled 60 Vbeta and 13 Jbeta. Using immunoSEQ multiplex PCR, the repertoire was profiled, and TCRdb retains in-frame clones only, with some absent. The table has over 150,000 clones, more than 75% seen once. This receptor was obtained from a woman between 40 and 50 years old in good health and CMV-seropositive. The V and J genes are TRBV5-1 and TRBJ2-3; no clear D. The material sequenced was PBMCs. For the CDR3, the DNA is TGCGCCAGCAGCCCCCGATCCCAGCGCAACACAGATACGCAGTATTTT. This gives the protein CASSPRSQRNTDTQYF.